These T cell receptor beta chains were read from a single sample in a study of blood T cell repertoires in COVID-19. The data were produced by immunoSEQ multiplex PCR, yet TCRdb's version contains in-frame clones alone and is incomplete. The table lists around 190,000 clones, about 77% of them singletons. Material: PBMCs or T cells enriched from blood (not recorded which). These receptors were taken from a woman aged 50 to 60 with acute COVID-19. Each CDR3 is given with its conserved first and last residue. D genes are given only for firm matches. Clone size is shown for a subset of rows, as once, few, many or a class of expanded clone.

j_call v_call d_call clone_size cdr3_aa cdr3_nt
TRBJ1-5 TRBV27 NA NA CASTERGTLNSNQPQHF TGTGCCAGCACTGAACGAGGCACGCTAAATAGCAATCAGCCCCAGCATTTT
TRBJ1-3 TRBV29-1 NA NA CSESGPLGGSGNTIYF TGCAGCGAGTCCGGGCCATTGGGGGGTTCCGGAAACACCATATATTTT
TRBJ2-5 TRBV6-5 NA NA CASLGDLRGETQYF TGTGCCAGCTTAGGCGATCTGAGGGGGGAGACCCAGTACTTC
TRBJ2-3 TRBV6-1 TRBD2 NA CASSDDTLAGAADTQYF TGTGCCAGCAGTGACGACACTCTAGCGGGCGCCGCAGATACGCAGTATTTT
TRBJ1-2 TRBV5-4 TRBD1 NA CASSRQGTNYGYTF TGTGCCAGCAGCCGACAGGGAACCAACTATGGCTACACCTTC
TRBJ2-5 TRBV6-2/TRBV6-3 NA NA CASSYPGAVGRGETQYF TGTGCCAGCAGTTACCCAGGGGCGGTGGGCCGCGGAGAGACCCAGTACTTC
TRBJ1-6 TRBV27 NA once CASSRIVNSPLHF TGTGCCAGCAGTAGAATAGTCAATTCACCCCTCCACTTT
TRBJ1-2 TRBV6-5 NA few CASSYSASGRNGYTF TGTGCCAGCAGTTACTCCGCGAGCGGGAGGAATGGCTACACCTTC
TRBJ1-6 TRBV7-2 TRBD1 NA CASSSTGTANSPLHF TGTGCCAGCAGTTCAACCGGGACAGCTAATTCACCCCTCCACTTT
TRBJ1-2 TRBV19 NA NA CATRDSDYYGYTF TGTGCCACCCGCGACAGCGATTACTATGGCTACACCTTC
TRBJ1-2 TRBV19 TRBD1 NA CASSIVAAGQGHGYTF TGTGCCAGTAGTATTGTTGCCGCAGGACAGGGGCACGGCTACACCTTC
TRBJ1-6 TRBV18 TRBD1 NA CASSSQGAGYNSPLHF TGTGCCAGCTCGTCTCAGGGGGCCGGTTATAATTCACCCCTCCACTTT
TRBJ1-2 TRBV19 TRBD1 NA CASRPRTGDYGYTF TGTGCCAGTAGACCCAGGACAGGGGACTATGGCTACACCTTC
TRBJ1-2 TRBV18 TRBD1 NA CASSPRTGAGYTF TGTGCCAGCTCGCCTCGGACAGGGGCAGGCTACACCTTC
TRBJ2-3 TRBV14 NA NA CASSPIPLGLSTDTQYF TGTGCCAGCAGCCCTATCCCGTTGGGGCTTAGCACAGATACGCAGTATTTT
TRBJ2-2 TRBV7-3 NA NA CASSLFTQGGTGELFF TGTGCCAGCAGCTTATTCACACAGGGCGGCACCGGGGAGCTGTTTTTT
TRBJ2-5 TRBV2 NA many CASRDGGPQETQYF TGTGCCAGCCGGGACGGGGGGCCCCAGGAGACCCAGTACTTC
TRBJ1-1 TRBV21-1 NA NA CASSKPLRTGEATEAFF TGTGCCAGCAGCAAACCCCTACGGACAGGGGAGGCGACTGAAGCTTTCTTT
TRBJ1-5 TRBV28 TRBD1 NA CASLNRDRVSQPQHF TGTGCCAGCCTAAACCGGGACAGGGTCAGTCAGCCCCAGCATTTT
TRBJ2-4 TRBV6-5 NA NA CASAPGGAKNIQYF TGTGCCAGCGCCCCTGGGGGGGCCAAAAACATTCAGTACTTC
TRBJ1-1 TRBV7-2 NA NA CASSLTLAEAFF TGTGCCAGCAGCTTAACTCTCGCTGAAGCTTTCTTT
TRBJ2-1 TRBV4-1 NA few CASSPQGLPPFNEQFF TGCGCCAGCAGCCCCCAGGGGTTGCCCCCCTTCAATGAGCAGTTCTTC
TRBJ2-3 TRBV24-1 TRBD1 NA CATSDSGTGVKDTQYF TGTGCCACCAGTGATTCCGGGACAGGGGTGAAGGATACGCAGTATTTT
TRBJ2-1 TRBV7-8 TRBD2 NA CASSRLAEKNEQFF TGTGCCAGCAGTCGACTAGCGGAGAAAAATGAGCAGTTCTTC
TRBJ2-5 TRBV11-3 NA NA CASSTRQNQETQYF TGTGCCAGCAGTACTAGGCAGAACCAAGAGACCCAGTACTTC
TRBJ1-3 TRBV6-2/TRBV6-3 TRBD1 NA CASSQYSPGQAFSGNTIYF TGTGCCAGCAGCCAATATTCTCCGGGACAGGCATTCTCTGGAAACACCATATATTTT
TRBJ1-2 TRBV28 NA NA CASSLPSYGYTF TGTGCCAGCAGTTTACCCAGCTATGGCTACACCTTC
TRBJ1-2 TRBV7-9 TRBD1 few CASSLRGGGGYTF TGTGCCAGCAGCTTAAGAGGGGGCGGTGGCTACACCTTC
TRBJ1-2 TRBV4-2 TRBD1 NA CASSQERQGAGGYTF TGTGCCAGCAGCCAAGAGAGACAGGGGGCGGGGGGCTACACCTTC
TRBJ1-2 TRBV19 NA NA CASSIGVTNYGYTF TGTGCCAGTAGTATAGGTGTTACTAACTATGGCTACACCTTC
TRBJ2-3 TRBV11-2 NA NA CASTRTGEADTQYF TGTGCCAGCACCCGCACCGGGGAAGCAGATACGCAGTATTTT
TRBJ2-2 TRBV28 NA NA CASSAPSDSLTGELFF TGTGCCAGCAGTGCACCCAGCGACAGCCTCACCGGGGAGCTGTTTTTT
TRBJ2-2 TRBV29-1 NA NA CSVERQGYTGELFF TGCAGCGTTGAAAGGCAGGGGTACACCGGGGAGCTGTTTTTT
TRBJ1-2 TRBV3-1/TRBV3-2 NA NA CASSLAEGRGYTF TGTGCCAGCAGCCTCGCCGAGGGAAGAGGCTACACCTTC
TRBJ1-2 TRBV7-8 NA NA CASSLGQDYGYTF TGTGCCAGCAGCTTAGGTCAGGACTATGGCTACACCTTC
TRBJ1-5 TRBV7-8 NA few CASSPDRQWSNQPQHF TGTGCCAGCAGCCCAGACAGGCAGTGGAGCAATCAGCCCCAGCATTTT
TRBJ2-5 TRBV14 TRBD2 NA CASSPTAGAGLETQYF TGTGCCAGCAGTCCAACAGCGGGGGCCGGGCTAGAGACCCAGTACTTC
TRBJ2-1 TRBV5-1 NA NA CASSLEGGSYNEQFF TGCGCCAGCAGCTTGGAAGGCGGATCCTACAATGAGCAGTTCTTC
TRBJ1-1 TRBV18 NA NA CASSPDTGMNTEAFF TGTGCCAGCTCGCCAGACACGGGAATGAACACTGAAGCTTTCTTT
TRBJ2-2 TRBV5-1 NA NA CASSLVGGNTGELFF TGCGCCAGCAGCTTGGTCGGGGGGAACACCGGGGAGCTGTTTTTT
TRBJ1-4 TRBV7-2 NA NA CASSFRQGPTNEKLFF TGTGCCAGCAGCTTCCGGCAGGGGCCAACTAATGAAAAACTGTTTTTT
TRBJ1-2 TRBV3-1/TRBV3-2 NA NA CASSPLGPYGYTF TGTGCCAGCAGCCCCCTGGGGCCGTATGGCTACACCTTC
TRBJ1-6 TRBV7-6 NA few CASSQQSSYNSPLHF TGTGCCAGCAGCCAACAGAGCTCCTATAATTCACCCCTCCACTTT
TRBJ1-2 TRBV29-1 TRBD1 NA CSGGTANANYGYTF TGCAGCGGGGGGACAGCTAACGCTAACTATGGCTACACCTTC
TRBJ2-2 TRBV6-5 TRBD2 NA CASSSGGFNTGELFF TGTGCCAGCAGTAGCGGGGGGTTCAACACCGGGGAGCTGTTTTTT
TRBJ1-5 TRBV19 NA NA CASSMGQISNQPQHF TGTGCCAGTAGTATGGGCCAGATTAGCAATCAGCCCCAGCATTTT
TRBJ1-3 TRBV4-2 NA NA CASSQSPSRPGLSGNTIYF TGTGCCAGCAGCCAAAGTCCCTCGCGTCCGGGTTTATCTGGAAACACCATATATTTT
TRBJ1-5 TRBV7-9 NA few CASSRGDSNQPQHF TGTGCCAGCTCCCGGGGGGATAGCAATCAGCCCCAGCATTTT
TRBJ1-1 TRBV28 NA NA CASSLYPGQSGAFF TGTGCCAGCAGTTTATATCCCGGACAGTCTGGGGCTTTCTTT
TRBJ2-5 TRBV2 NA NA CASSVPAGIQETQYF TGTGCCAGCAGTGTCCCGGCAGGGATTCAAGAGACCCAGTACTTC
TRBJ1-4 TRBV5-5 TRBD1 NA CASSPGQEYNEKLFF TGTGCCAGCAGCCCGGGACAGGAATATAATGAAAAACTGTTTTTT
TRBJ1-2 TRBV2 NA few CASTNEDTLGGYTF TGTGCCAGCACCAACGAGGACACGCTGGGTGGCTACACCTTC
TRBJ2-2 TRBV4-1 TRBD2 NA CASSQRGGPNTGELFF TGCGCCAGCAGCCAGCGCGGGGGGCCGAACACCGGGGAGCTGTTTTTT
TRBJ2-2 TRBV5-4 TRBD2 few CASSLGLAGNNTGELFF TGTGCCAGCAGCTTGGGACTAGCGGGTAACAACACCGGGGAGCTGTTTTTT
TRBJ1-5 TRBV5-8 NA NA CASSLWEGWGNQPQHF TGTGCCAGCAGCTTGTGGGAGGGGTGGGGCAATCAGCCCCAGCATTTT
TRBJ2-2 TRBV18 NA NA CASSPAGIGLGELFF TGTGCCAGCTCACCAGCCGGGATAGGCCTGGGGGAGCTGTTTTTT
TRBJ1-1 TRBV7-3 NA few CASSFRGNTEAFF TGTGCCAGCAGCTTTCGAGGGAACACTGAAGCTTTCTTT